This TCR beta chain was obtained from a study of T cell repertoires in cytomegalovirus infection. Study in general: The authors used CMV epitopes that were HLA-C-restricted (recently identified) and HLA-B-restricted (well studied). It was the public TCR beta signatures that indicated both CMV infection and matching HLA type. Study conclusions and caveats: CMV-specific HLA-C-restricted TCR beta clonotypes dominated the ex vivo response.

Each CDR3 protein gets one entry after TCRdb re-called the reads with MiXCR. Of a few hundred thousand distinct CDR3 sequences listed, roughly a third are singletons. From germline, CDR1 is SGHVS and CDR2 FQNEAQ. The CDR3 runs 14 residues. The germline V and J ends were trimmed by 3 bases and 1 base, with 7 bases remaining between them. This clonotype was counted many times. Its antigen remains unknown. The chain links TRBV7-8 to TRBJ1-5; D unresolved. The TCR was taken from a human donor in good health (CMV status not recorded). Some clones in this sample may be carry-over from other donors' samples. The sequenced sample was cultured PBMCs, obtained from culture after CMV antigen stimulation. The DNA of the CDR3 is TGTGCCAGCAGCTTCCATATAAGCAATCAGCCCCAGCATTTT. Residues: CASSFHISNQPQHF.